What follows describes a single TCR beta chain. The data derive from a study of blood T cell repertoires in COVID-19. About the study: Sample material is recorded as cDNA or gDNA derived from T cells, B-cell-depleted T cells, or PBMCs.

Data came from immunoSEQ multiplex PCR; TCRdb stores just in-frame clones and leaves some out. The top ten hold 2.3% of the sample, which has approximately 390,000 clones, more than 75% seen once. Material: peripheral blood. The TCR sequence derives from a woman aged 55-70 years with COVID-19, enrolled during active disease.

For the CDR3, the DNA is TGTGCCAGTCAAACCACCTTTAGCTCGTTGTATGGCTACACCTTC. Encoded protein: CASQTTFSSLYGYTF. This chain joins TRBV28 and TRBJ1-2, with D unclear. Germline-derived CDR1 and CDR2 are MDHEN and SYDVKM. This CDR3 has 15 amino acids. The ends were cut back, 9 bases at V and 5 bases at J, with 22 bases in the middle.